One and the same sample provided the 9 T cell receptor beta chains below, sequenced in a study of T cell responses to AZD1222 COVID-19 vaccine. This table comes from immunoSEQ multiplex PCR, and its TCRdb copy is limited to in-frame clones, with some not included. Among roughly 82,000 clones listed, approximately 85% were seen once. Sequenced here: peripheral blood, sampled on day 0 of AZD1222 vaccination. These receptors were collected from an adult in good health.

The chain has TRBV19 and TRBJ1-2; D gene ambiguous. The germline CDR1 and CDR2 sequences are LNHDA and SQIVND (reference sequence). This CDR3 has 16 amino acids. V lost 3 bases and J lost 3, with 17 bases in between. The CDR3 loop is CASSIGVRGGDYGYTF. CDR3 bases: TGTGCCAGTAGTATTGGAGTCCGGGGTGGAGACTATGGCTACACCTTC.

The chain carries TRBV18 and TRBJ1-1; perhaps TRBD1 as D (5 bases). Germline lookup yields CDR1 KGHSH and CDR2 LQKENI. V dropped 2 bases and J dropped 1 base, with 20 bases sitting between them. This CDR3 comprises 18 residues. The CDR3 is CASSPIEGLPGGNTEAFF. CDR3 DNA: TGTGCCAGCTCACCAATAGAGGGTCTTCCGGGGGGGAACACTGAAGCTTTCTTT.

This rearrangement joins TRBV5-6 to TRBJ1-2, with D perhaps matching TRBD1 (6 bases). This CDR3 region has 15 residues. Deletions cut 4 bases from V and 4 bases from J, with 17 bases between. CDR1 and CDR2 (germline): SGHDT, YYEEEE. The chain's CDR3 is CASSPGHRRAYGYTF. The CDR3 DNA reads TGTGCCAGCAGCCCGGGACACCGGAGGGCCTATGGCTACACCTTC.

The chain is built from TRBV30 and TRBJ2-3, with a possible D match to TRBD1 (6 bases). The CDR3 has 14 residues. V lost 2 bases and J lost 9, with 18 bases in between. Germline V gene data show CDR1 as GTSNPN and CDR2 as SVGIG (reference sequence). Here the CDR3 reads CAWSWSTLQGTQYF. CDR3 DNA: TGTGCCTGGAGTTGGTCTACCCTTCAGGGGACGCAGTATTTT.

V usage is TRBV7-2 and J usage is TRBJ2-3; D is undetermined. CDR1 SGHTA and CDR2 FQGNSA come from the germline V gene. The CDR3 has 14 amino acids. Trimming took off 1 base at V and 0 bases at J, with 5 bases between the two ends. The DNA for the CDR3 is TGTGCCAGCAGCTTAGATAGTAGCACAGATACGCAGTATTTT. Its protein product is CASSLDSSTDTQYF. The variable domain in full, completed from reference TRBV7-2 and TRBJ2-3, reads GAGVSQSPSNKVTEKGKDVELRCDPISGHTALYWYRQSLGQGLEFLIYFQGNSAPDKSGLPSDRFSAERTGGSVSTLTIQRTQQEDSAVYLCASSLDSSTDTQYFGPGTRLTVL.

V usage is TRBV7-3 and J usage is TRBJ1-1; D call uncertain. CDR3 length: 13 residues. The V gene's germline CDR1 is SGHTA and CDR2 FQGTGA. Deletions cut 4 bases from V and 4 bases from J, with 10 bases between. The CDR3 nucleotides read TGTGCCAGCAGCTCTCGACGAGGCACTGAAGCTTTCTTT. Amino acids: CASSSRRGTEAFF.

The sample holds one count of this clone. This chain uses TRBV7-9 with TRBJ2-7; 10 nucleotides match TRBD2. CDR1 SEHNR and CDR2 FQNEAQ come from the germline V gene (reference sequence). This CDR3 is 14 amino acids long. With V trimmed by 5 bases and J by 2 bases, 3 bases remained unmatched. For the CDR3, the DNA is TGTGCCAGCAGCGGGAGCGGGGGGGCCTACGAGCAGTACTTC. It specifies CASSGSGGAYEQYF. The complete variable domain, with remaining parts taken from reference TRBV7-9 and TRBJ2-7, reads DTGVSQNPRHKITKRGQNVTFRCDPISEHNRLYWYRQTLGQGPEFLTYFQNEAQLEKSRLLSDRFSAERPKGSFSTLEIQRTEQGDSAMYLCASSGSGGAYEQYFGPGTRLTVT.

The chain recombines TRBV6-5 with TRBJ1-4, with D possibly matching TRBD1 (5 bases). Germline V gene sequence: CDR1 MNHEY, CDR2 SVGAGI. V lost 4 bases and J 0 bases, leaving 12 bases between the germline ends. There are 16 residues in the CDR3. CDR3 bases: TGTGCCAGCAGTTCCACAGACAGACCAACTAATGAAAAACTGTTTTTT. It codes for CASSSTDRPTNEKLFF.

CDR3 nucleotides: TGTGCCAGTAGTATAGGTGAGACCGGGGACAATCAGCCCCAGCATTTT. Protein sequence: CASSIGETGDNQPQHF. The chain has TRBV19 and TRBJ1-5; D is unclear. This CDR3 is 16 amino acids long. Trimming stripped 1 base from V and 3 bases from J, with 13 bases between. Germline lookup yields CDR1 LNHDA and CDR2 SQIVND (reference sequence).